This T cell receptor (beta chain) derives from a study of cytomegalovirus exposure and HLA in healthy donors. Study outcomes and limitations: Most TCR sequences were uncommon, yet certain public TCRs appeared in many donors. The authors listed 164 TCR beta chains as cytomegalovirus-associated. Specificity for CMV antigens was confirmed in vitro for a few of the CMV-associated chains.

The V end lost 0 bases, the J end lost 4 bases, and 8 bases lay between the germline ends. The CDR3 totals 13 residues. Germline V gene lookup returns CDR1 SGHDT and CDR2 YYEEEE. As regards this clone: What it recognizes is unknown.

Generated by immunoSEQ multiplex PCR, the TCRdb table keeps only in-frame clones and is missing some. Among more than 250,000 clones listed, roughly 89% were seen once. Specimen: PBMCs. This chain joins TRBV5-6 and TRBJ2-7; D is uncertain. This TCR was recovered from a woman under 30 in good health and CMV-seronegative. CDR3 region: CASSLGLEYEQYF. As DNA, the CDR3 is TGTGCCAGCAGCTTGGGGCTAGAGTACGAGCAGTACTTC.